This T cell receptor (beta chain) is from a study of tumor and adjacent non-tumor tissue in lung cancer. In germline, CDR1 is DFQATT, CDR2 SNEGSKA (reference sequence). Trimming removed 1 base from V and 5 bases from J, with 21 bases in between. The CDR3 has 18 residues. A modified ARM-PCR protocol with three rounds of nested PCR amplified TCRbeta. In TCRdb, the multiplex PCR reads were re-called with MiXCR into one record per CDR3 protein. There are 200,000 to 250,000 distinct CDR3 sequences in the sample; less than 80% occur only once, and approximately 25% lies in the top ten. To note about this clonotype: A clone one base away is much larger, so this may be a read error.

No cell sorting was done before RNA was extracted from the tissue. This TCR came from a man in his 60s with non-small cell lung cancer. Source material: lung tumor tissue. V and J are TRBV20-1 and TRBJ2-6; D possibly uses TRBD1 or TRBD2 (5 bases each). The CDR3 loop reads CSARAVWGSTARANVLTF. The CDR3 DNA reads TGCAGTGCTAGAGCAGTGTGGGGGAGCACAGCTAGGGCCAACGTCCTGACTTTC.